This T cell receptor beta chain originates from a study of OX40 agonist ivuxolimab in advanced cancers. The overall study: Patients in the trial were receiving intravenous ivuxolimab every 2 weeks, at doses of 0.01 to 10 mg/kg. Study-wide results and caveats: Certain nonresponders additionally had low normalized T-cell clonal expansion.

The table came from immunoSEQ multiplex PCR; TCRdb's copy has only in-frame clones and leaves some out. The sample gives 85,000 to 130,000 clones, 75% to 95% of which show up once; approximately 0.5% is in the top ten. CDR3 size: 14 residues. V lost 6 bases and J lost 1, with 12 bases in between. CDR1 and CDR2 from the germline V gene are SEHNR and FQNEAQ (reference sequence). Notes on this clone: The antigen remains undetermined.

Blood was sampled at baseline, cycle 4 day 1, and cycle 7 day 1. The source of this sequence is an adult with an advanced solid tumor such as melanoma, head and neck, liver or kidney cancer. The rearrangement uses TRBV7-9 and TRBJ1-1; TRBD1 might be the D (6 bases). Sequencing used CD4+ or CD8+ T cells sorted from blood, obtained in a trial of the OX40 agonist ivuxolimab. CDR3 in amino acids: CASSQGLWNTEAFF. The CDR3 nucleotides are TGTGCCAGCAGTCAGGGGCTTTGGAACACTGAAGCTTTCTTT. Drawing the rest from reference TRBV7-9 and TRBJ1-1, the complete variable domain is DTGVSQNPRHKITKRGQNVTFRCDPISEHNRLYWYRQTLGQGPEFLTYFQNEAQLEKSRLLSDRFSAERPKGSFSTLEIQRTEQGDSAMYLCASSQGLWNTEAFFGQGTRLTVV.